These 13 T cell receptor beta chains share one sample of origin, sequenced in a study of T cell responses to AZD1222 COVID-19 vaccine. Clones were sequenced by immunoSEQ multiplex PCR, and TCRdb holds only the in-frame ones, with some missing. The profile covers 150,000 to 180,000 clones, with about 88% appearing a single time and less than 3.5% taken by the ten largest. The starting material was peripheral blood, obtained on day 0 of AZD1222 vaccination. All receptors come from an adult in good health.

The rearrangement links TRBV4-3 to TRBJ2-2; no clear D. Per the germline V gene, CDR1 is LGHNA and CDR2 is YSLEER. Trimming removed 0 bases from V and 5 bases from J, with 4 bases in between. The CDR3 runs 13 residues. The CDR3 region has the DNA TGCGCCAGCAGCCAAGAGAGGACCGGGGAGCTGTTTTTT. Residues: CASSQERTGELFF.

This chain links TRBV11-2 with TRBJ1-1; a possible D gene is TRBD1 (5 bases). Trimming pared 6 bases from V and 10 bases from J, leaving 24 bases between. The CDR3 has 15 amino acids. CDR1 SGHAT and CDR2 FQNNGV come from the germline V gene. The CDR3 nucleotides are TGTGCCAGCAGACCTCCATCGCGGAGGGGCGAGGCAGCTTTCTTT. Residues: CASRPPSRRGEAAFF.

V is TRBV4-3 and J is TRBJ1-1, with a possible D match to TRBD1 (5 bases). The CDR3 contains 15 residues. V gave up 5 bases and J gave up 3 bases, with 16 bases separating them. The germline V gene encodes CDR1 LGHNA and CDR2 YSLEER. Here the CDR3 DNA reads TGCGCCAGCAGCGGAAGGGTGGGGGTAGACACTGAAGCTTTCTTT. Translated, it gives CASSGRVGVDTEAFF.

The chain links TRBV2 to TRBJ2-3; D unresolved. Per germline, CDR1 SNHLY and CDR2 FYNNEI. Trimming left V 7 bases short and J 4 bases short, with 0 bases between. This CDR3 region has 9 residues. In nucleotides, the CDR3 is TGTGCCAGCACAGATACGCAGTATTTT. Amino acids: CASTDTQYF.

The chain has TRBV2 and TRBJ1-5, with D unclear. Germline lookup yields CDR1 SNHLY and CDR2 FYNNEI. V lost 3 bases and J 3 bases, leaving 9 bases between the germline ends. CDR3 size: 14 residues. CDR3 nucleotide sequence: TGTGCCAGCAGTGATTGGGCAGCCAATCAGCCCCAGCATTTT. This sequence encodes CASSDWAANQPQHF.

The V call is TRBV6-5, the J call TRBJ1-6, with D tentatively TRBD1 (6 bases). V was pared by 0 bases and J by 5 bases, with 11 bases between. This CDR3 spans 16 amino acids. Germline values: CDR1 MNHEY, CDR2 SVGAGI. The DNA of the CDR3 is TGTGCCAGCAGTTACTCGCCCGCAGGGGATAATTCACCCCTCCACTTT. It yields the protein CASSYSPAGDNSPLHF.

The V and J genes are TRBV2 and TRBJ1-1, with D tentatively TRBD1 (5 bases). Looked up from germline, CDR1 is SNHLY and CDR2 is FYNNEI. The V and J ends lost 7 bases and 7 bases respectively, with 16 bases between them. The CDR3 sequence is 13 residues long. The CDR3 sequence: CASTEWEGFEAFF. The CDR3 coding sequence is TGTGCCAGCACCGAATGGGAGGGGTTTGAAGCTTTCTTT.

This CDR3 is CASSLDLYGYTF. The CDR3 DNA sequence: TGTGCCAGCAGCTTAGACCTCTATGGCTACACCTTC. J is TRBJ1-2 and V is TRBV7-9; no clear D. Looked up from germline, CDR1 is SEHNR and CDR2 is FQNEAQ (reference sequence). This CDR3 is built from 12 residues. The V end was cut by 1 base, the J end by 4 bases, with 4 bases between.

J is TRBJ1-2 and V is TRBV25-1, with 8 bases fitting TRBD1. Germline V gene sequence: CDR1 MGHDK, CDR2 SYGVNS. CDR3 length equals 15 residues. J was trimmed by 1 base and V by 6 bases; bases with no gene match: 7. DNA for the CDR3: TGTGCCAGCAGCTCAGGGGGCTTCAGTAACTATGGCTACACCTTC. This gives the protein CASSSGGFSNYGYTF.

Worth noting for this clone: The junction departs from the called germline gene at one end, perhaps through a read error. The chain employs TRBV9 and TRBJ1-3, with 9 bases matching TRBD1. The CDR3 runs 15 residues. Germline V gene data show CDR1 as SGDLS and CDR2 as YYNGEE. The CDR3 DNA reads as TGTGCCGGCAGCGTGGGACAGGGAGTTGGAAACACCATATATTTT. Translating it yields CAGSVGQGVGNTIYF.

The chain is built from TRBV3-1 (or the pseudogene TRBV3-2) and TRBJ1-3; D is uncertain. The CDR3 length is 13 residues. Germline CDR1 LGHDT, CDR2 YNNKEL (reference sequence). V was pared by 3 bases and J by 7 bases, with 10 bases between. In nucleotides, the CDR3 is TGTGCCAGCAGCCAGGGATCGGCGAACACCATATATTTT. Translated, it gives CASSQGSANTIYF.

A single count supports this clone. V gene TRBV6-2 or TRBV6-3 combines with J gene TRBJ1-2, with D tentatively TRBD1 (5 bases). Germline V CDR1 and CDR2: MNHEY, SVGEGT. The CDR3 covers 14 residues. The V gene lost 2 bases and the J gene lost 4 bases, with 11 bases spanning the gap. Here the CDR3 DNA reads TGTGCCAGCAGTTACGACAGCGAAATCTATGGCTACACCTTC. This sequence encodes CASSYDSEIYGYTF.

The gene calls are TRBV11-2 and TRBJ1-4; D is possibly TRBD1 (5 bases). V dropped 3 bases and J dropped 4 bases, with 12 bases sitting between them. The CDR3 is made up of 15 amino acids. The germline V gene has CDR1 SGHAT and CDR2 FQNNGV. Here the CDR3 DNA reads TGTGCCAGCAGCTTCGCTCAGGGCTTTAATGAAAAACTGTTTTTT. Protein sequence: CASSFAQGFNEKLFF.